These 26 T cell receptor beta chains were all obtained from the same sample, sequenced in a study of blood T cell repertoires in COVID-19. The data were produced by immunoSEQ multiplex PCR, yet TCRdb's version contains in-frame clones alone and is incomplete. The data hold about 170,000 clones, with around 83% observed a single time. Sample: PBMCs or T cells enriched from blood (not recorded which). The receptors stem from a woman between 50 and 59 years old in a cohort exposed to, infected with or recovered from COVID-19 (not recorded which).

The rearrangement uses TRBV2 and TRBJ2-1; 7 bases fit TRBD2. The CDR3 consists of 15 residues. V trimming: 4 bases; J trimming: 3 bases; junction bases outside the gene matches: 6. The V gene's germline CDR1 is SNHLY and CDR2 FYNNEI. CDR3 amino acids: CASSVGLADYNEQFF. CDR3 DNA: TGTGCCAGCAGTGTAGGGCTAGCGGACTACAATGAGCAGTTCTTC.

This clone was detected only a few times. The rearrangement joins TRBV3-1 (or the pseudogene TRBV3-2) to TRBJ2-7, with D perhaps TRBD1 (6 bases). The CDR3 contains 14 residues. The germline gives CDR1 LGHDT, CDR2 YNNKEL (reference sequence). Deletions cut 1 base from V and 1 base from J, with 8 bases between. CDR3 amino acids: CASSQVDRSYEQYF. The CDR3 bases are TGTGCCAGCAGCCAAGTGGACAGATCCTACGAGCAGTACTTC.

The chain recombines TRBV5-6 with TRBJ2-5; 8 bases map to TRBD2. V lost 5 bases and J lost 5; bases outside the gene matches: 14. This CDR3 spans 16 amino acids. The germline V gene encodes CDR1 SGHDT and CDR2 YYEEEE. The CDR3 DNA follows: TGTGCCAGCAGTTTAGTCACGGGAGGGCCGGAGGAGACCCAGTACTTC. As protein: CASSLVTGGPEETQYF.

The genes are TRBV19 and TRBJ2-3; TRBD1 matches 8 bases. The CDR3 is made up of 14 amino acids. V lost 9 bases, J lost 2 bases, and 7 bases stayed unmatched. CDR1 is LNHDA, CDR2 SQIVND, per germline (reference sequence). The CDR3 DNA follows: TGTGCCAGCTCAGGGACAGGAGCCACAGATACGCAGTATTTT. Translating gives CASSGTGATDTQYF.

The chain carries TRBV10-3 and TRBJ2-2, with 8 nucleotides matching TRBD1. The germline V gene encodes CDR1 ENHRY and CDR2 SYGVKD. CDR3 length: 14 residues. Germline trimming cut 7 bases from V and 1 base from J; bases unmatched to any gene: 2. The DNA for the CDR3 is TGTGCCATCAACGACAGGGGGAACACCGGGGAGCTGTTTTTT. Translating gives CAINDRGNTGELFF.

The V and J genes are TRBV27 and TRBJ1-1; tentatively, D is TRBD1 (6 bases). CDR3 length equals 15 residues. Germline CDR1 is MNHEY and CDR2 is SMNVEV (reference sequence). V was cut by 4 bases and J by 5 bases, with 17 bases left in between. The CDR3 DNA sequence: TGTGCCAGCAGTTCCCTAACAGGGTGGGGGACTGAAGCTTTCTTT. Its protein is CASSSLTGWGTEAFF.

The chain links TRBV10-2 to TRBJ2-3; 10 nucleotides agree with TRBD2. The CDR3 consists of 16 residues. The V segment lost 6 bases and the J segment 1 base; nucleotides outside the gene matches: 7. Germline lookup yields CDR1 WSHSY and CDR2 SAAADI. Here the CDR3 reads CASRVGLAGGTDTQYF. CDR3 in DNA: TGCGCCAGCAGGGTCGGGCTAGCGGGGGGCACAGATACGCAGTATTTT.

The table lists this clone with a few counts. The chain recombines TRBV2 with TRBJ1-1; no clear D gene. Germline CDR1 reads SNHLY; CDR2 reads FYNNEI. Trimming cost V 6 bases and J 6 bases, with 14 bases left between them. The CDR3 spans 13 residues. The CDR3 protein is CASSQTWSSEAFF. In DNA, the CDR3 is TGTGCCAGCAGCCAGACATGGTCATCTGAAGCTTTCTTT.

The rearrangement links TRBV24-1 to TRBJ2-3, with 8 bases that match TRBD1. The CDR3 contains 19 residues. Germline trimming cut 3 bases from V and 6 bases from J; bases unmatched to any gene: 19. CDR1 is KGHDR, CDR2 SFDVKD, per germline. For the CDR3, the DNA is TGTGCCACCAGTGATCCCACGAGGACAGGGTCAGGGGAAGGGGATACGCAGTATTTT. Protein product: CATSDPTRTGSGEGDTQYF.

The chain uses TRBV27 and TRBJ1-5; 8 bases line up with TRBD1. V lost 6 bases to trimming and J lost 3 bases; unmatched junction nucleotides: 4. Germline assignment: CDR1 MNHEY and CDR2 SMNVEV (reference sequence). The CDR3 has 14 amino acids. The CDR3 here is CASRRTGYNQPQHF. The CDR3 DNA is TGTGCCAGCAGGCGGACAGGGTACAATCAGCCCCAGCATTTT.

This clone was counted once. The chain couples TRBV12-5 to TRBJ2-7, with TRBD1 identical over 8 bases. The CDR3 covers 17 residues. Unmatched junction bases numbered 15, after V lost 2 bases and J lost 6 bases. Germline-derived CDR1 and CDR2 are LGHNT and FRNRAP. The CDR3 here is CASGLIPPRQGACEQYF. The CDR3 DNA follows: TGTGCTAGTGGTTTGATCCCCCCCCGGCAGGGGGCTTGCGAGCAGTACTTC. The entire variable domain, with the rest obtained from reference TRBV12-5 and TRBJ2-7, is as follows: DARVTQTPRHKVTEMGQEVTMRCQPILGHNTVFWYRQTMMQGLELLAYFRNRAPLDDSGMPKDRFSAEMPDATLATLKIQPSEPRDSAVYFCASGLIPPRQGACEQYFGPGTRLTVT.

This sequence joins TRBV6-1 and TRBJ1-5, with 7 bases lining up with TRBD1. The CDR3 sequence is 15 residues long. CDR1 MNHNS and CDR2 SASEGT come from the germline V gene. The V gene end was trimmed by 3 bases and the J gene end by 3 bases; junction bases not matched to a gene: 5. The CDR3: CASSETGIDNQPQHF. The DNA for the CDR3 is TGTGCCAGCAGTGAGACAGGGATCGACAATCAGCCCCAGCATTTT.

The chain combines TRBV5-6 with TRBJ2-7; D gene uncertain. Trimming took 4 bases from V and 3 from J, leaving 5 bases between them. The CDR3 has 11 residues. The germline V gene encodes CDR1 SGHDT and CDR2 YYEEEE. CDR3 in DNA: TGTGCCAGCAGCACCTACTACGAGCAGTACTTC. Its translation is CASSTYYEQYF. Combining the CDR3 with reference TRBV5-6 and TRBJ2-7 gives the whole variable domain DAGVTQSPTHLIKTRGQQVTLRCSPKSGHDTVSWYQQALGQGPQFIFQYYEEEERQRGNFPDRFSGHQFPNYSSELNVNALLLGDSALYLCASSTYYEQYFGPGTRLTVT.

The chain combines TRBV6-5 with TRBJ1-2, with D possibly TRBD1 on 5 matching bases. There are 15 residues in the CDR3. Looked up from germline, CDR1 is MNHEY and CDR2 is SVGAGI. Trimming pared 6 bases from V and 4 bases from J, leaving 18 bases between. The CDR3 spells CASSSPYQGFYGYTF. CDR3 nucleotide sequence: TGTGCCAGCAGCTCTCCTTACCAGGGCTTCTATGGCTACACCTTC.

The rearrangement uses TRBV7-2 and TRBJ2-1; TRBD2 matches 8 bases. The CDR3 contains 13 residues. Trimming at V came to 3 bases and at J to 6 bases, leaving 1 base not matched to a gene. The germline CDR1 and CDR2 sequences are SGHTA and FQGNSA. CDR3 in amino acids: CASSFGLANEQFF. CDR3 in DNA: TGTGCCAGCAGCTTCGGACTAGCCAATGAGCAGTTCTTC.

V gene TRBV5-1 combines with J gene TRBJ1-1; TRBD1 aligns across 9 bases. The CDR3 loop spans 14 amino acids. With V trimmed by 4 bases and J by 5 bases, 6 bases remained unmatched. Germline CDR1 is SGHRS and CDR2 is YFSETQ. DNA for the CDR3: TGCGCCAGCAGCACGGGACAGGGTGAGACTGAAGCTTTCTTT. It codes for CASSTGQGETEAFF.

A few counts support this clone. This CDR3 is CASRVGGTAYEQYF. CDR3 nucleotide sequence: TGTGCCAGTAGGGTAGGTGGCACAGCCTACGAGCAGTACTTC. The chain carries TRBV19 and TRBJ2-7, with D hard to call. Germline loops: CDR1 LNHDA, CDR2 SQIVND (reference sequence). V was pared by 6 bases and J by 2 bases, with 14 bases between. The CDR3 is 14 amino acids.

The J gene is TRBJ2-1, the V gene TRBV27; weak D call: TRBD2 (6 bases). This CDR3 comprises 16 residues. Germline CDR1 reads MNHEY; CDR2 reads SMNVEV (reference sequence). V was trimmed by 2 bases and J by 5 bases, leaving 16 bases between them. The CDR3 nucleotides read TGTGCCAGCAGTTTAATTGGAGGAGGGAGACACAATGAGCAGTTCTTC. The encoded protein is CASSLIGGGRHNEQFF.

The chain recombines TRBV19 with TRBJ1-3; 9 bases are shared with TRBD1. Germline V gene sequence: CDR1 LNHDA, CDR2 SQIVND (reference sequence). With 5 bases clipped from V and 5 bases from J, the junction kept 4 bases outside the gene matches. The length of the CDR3 is 14 residues. The CDR3 loop is CASSATGGRNTIYF. Written as DNA, the CDR3 is TGTGCCAGTAGTGCTACAGGGGGCAGAAACACCATATATTTT.

This chain uses TRBV6-5 with TRBJ2-7; D is possibly TRBD1 (6 bases). This CDR3 is 13 amino acids long. Trimming took 2 bases from V and 4 from J, leaving 9 bases between them. Germline CDR1 and CDR2: MNHEY and SVGAGI. CDR3 residues: CASSYGQQYEQYF. The CDR3 DNA reads as TGTGCCAGCAGTTACGGACAGCAGTACGAGCAGTACTTC.

This clone showed up just a few times. The V and J genes are TRBV7-2 and TRBJ1-2, with D perhaps matching TRBD1 (5 bases). Germline-derived CDR1 and CDR2 are SGHTA and FQGNSA. V lost 4 bases and J 4 bases, leaving 19 bases between the germline ends. The CDR3 is made up of 16 amino acids. CDR3 DNA: TGTGCCAGCAGCTCCACCGTGGGCAGGGTACGCTATGGCTACACCTTC. Translation gives CASSSTVGRVRYGYTF.

This chain links TRBV2 with TRBJ2-2; 9 bases line up with TRBD1. Per the germline V gene, CDR1 is SNHLY and CDR2 is FYNNEI. This CDR3 has 14 residues. V shed 9 bases and J 7 bases; nucleotides not matched to a gene: 9. In nucleotides, the CDR3 is TGTGCCAGTACTCGCGGACAGGGGATCGGGGAGCTGTTTTTT. Translated, it gives CASTRGQGIGELFF.

V is TRBV7-2 and J is TRBJ2-7; 13 bases are a match to TRBD2. CDR1 and CDR2 (germline): SGHTA, FQGNSA. The length of the CDR3 is 17 residues. V gave up 0 bases and J gave up 4 bases; unmatched junction bases: 6. The CDR3 coding sequence is TGTGCCAGCAGCTTAGCCACTAGCGGGGGGGCCTCGTACGAGCAGTACTTC. This encodes CASSLATSGGASYEQYF.

V is TRBV5-1 and J is TRBJ2-3, with TRBD2 identical over 8 bases. Unmatched junction bases numbered 4, after V lost 4 bases and J lost 0 bases. The length of the CDR3 is 15 residues. Germline V gene lookup returns CDR1 SGHRS and CDR2 YFSETQ. In DNA, the CDR3 is TGCGCCAGCAGCCCAGCGGGAGCTAGCACAGATACGCAGTATTTT. Protein: CASSPAGASTDTQYF.

The gene calls are TRBV9 and TRBJ2-7; TRBD1 matches 8 bases. The trim removed 3 bases at V and 5 bases at J, leaving 16 bases unmatched. The V gene's germline CDR1 is SGDLS and CDR2 YYNGEE. This CDR3 region has 17 residues. In nucleotides, the CDR3 is TGTGCCAGCAGCGAGGGGACCATTTCGACAGGGGAGGACGAGCAGTACTTC. It codes for CASSEGTISTGEDEQYF.

This chain connects TRBV9 to TRBJ2-7; 8 bases align to TRBD2. Germline-derived CDR1 and CDR2 are SGDLS and YYNGEE. Trimming cost V 3 bases and J 2 bases; bases outside gene matches: 4. The CDR3 consists of 14 residues. CDR3 nucleotides: TGTGCCAGCAGCGGGGGACTAGGAGCCTACGAGCAGTACTTC. Encoded protein: CASSGGLGAYEQYF.